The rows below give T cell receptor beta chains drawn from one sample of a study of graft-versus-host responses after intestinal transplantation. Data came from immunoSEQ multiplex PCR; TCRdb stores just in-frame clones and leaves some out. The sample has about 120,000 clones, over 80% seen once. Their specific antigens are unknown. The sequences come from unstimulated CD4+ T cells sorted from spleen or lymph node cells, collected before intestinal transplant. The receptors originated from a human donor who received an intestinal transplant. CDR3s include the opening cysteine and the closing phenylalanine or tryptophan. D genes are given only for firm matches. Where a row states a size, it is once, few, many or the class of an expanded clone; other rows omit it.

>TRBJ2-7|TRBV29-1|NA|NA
TGCAGCGTTGAGAGGAGGGCTGCAGGCGAGCAGTACTTC
CSVERRAAGEQYF
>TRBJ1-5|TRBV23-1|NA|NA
TGCGCCAGCAGTGCCCGACCCGAGGACAGCCTCAATCAGCCCCAGCATTTT
CASSARPEDSLNQPQHF
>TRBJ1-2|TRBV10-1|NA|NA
TGCGCCAACCACGGGCCCTATTTTATCTTGGGGTATGGCTACACCTTC
CANHGPYFILGYGYTF
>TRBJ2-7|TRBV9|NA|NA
TGTGCCAGCAGCCCGAGGGGGGACTACGAGCAGTACTTC
CASSPRGDYEQYF
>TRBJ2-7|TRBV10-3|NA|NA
TGTGCCATCAGTGAGCCAGAAGACAGCGAGCAGTACTTC
CAISEPEDSEQYF
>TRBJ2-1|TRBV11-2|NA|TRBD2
TGTGCCAGCAGCTTAGCGGGAGGGCTTTACAATGAGCAGTTCTTC
CASSLAGGLYNEQFF
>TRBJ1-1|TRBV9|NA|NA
TGTGCCAGCAGCGTAGGTCCCAGGGAGAACACTGAAGCTTTCTTT
CASSVGPRENTEAFF
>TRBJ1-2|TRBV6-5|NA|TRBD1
TGTGCCAGCAGTACCGGGACAGGCTATGGCTACACCTTC
CASSTGTGYGYTF
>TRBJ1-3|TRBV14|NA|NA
TGTGCCAGCAGCCATGCAGGGAACACCATATATTTT
CASSHAGNTIYF
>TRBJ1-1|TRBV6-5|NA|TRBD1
TGTGCCAGCAGTTATTACGGGACAGGGGTGAACACTGAAGCTTTCTTT
CASSYYGTGVNTEAFF
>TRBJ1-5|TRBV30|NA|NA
TGTGCCTGGAGTCAAGGTGGAGCAAATCAGCCCCAGCATTTT
CAWSQGGANQPQHF
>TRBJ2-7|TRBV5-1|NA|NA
TGCGCCAGCAGCTTGCTCTCCTCTCCGGCAGAGCACTACGAGCAGTACTTC
CASSLLSSPAEHYEQYF
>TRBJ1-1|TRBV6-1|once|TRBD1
TGTGCCAGCAGTTTCGACAGGGCGACTGAAGCTTTCTTT
CASSFDRATEAFF